This TCR beta chain was sequenced during a study of control samples from healthy donors and cancer patients. Per the germline V gene, CDR1 is MDHEN and CDR2 is SYDVKM. This CDR3 has 14 amino acids. Trimming shortened V by 6 bases and J by 7 bases, and 18 bases separated the two germline ends. Measured with immunoSEQ multiplex PCR; TCRdb has only the in-frame clones, and not every one. The profile shows about 130,000 clones, around 90% of them singletons. The sequence was obtained from a man aged 18-30 years in good health. What was sequenced was blood. J is TRBJ1-2 and V is TRBV28; D is unclear. CDR3 sequence reads: CASSTPSAPGGYTF. In DNA, the CDR3 is TGTGCCAGCAGCACCCCCAGTGCCCCTGGTGGCTACACCTTC.